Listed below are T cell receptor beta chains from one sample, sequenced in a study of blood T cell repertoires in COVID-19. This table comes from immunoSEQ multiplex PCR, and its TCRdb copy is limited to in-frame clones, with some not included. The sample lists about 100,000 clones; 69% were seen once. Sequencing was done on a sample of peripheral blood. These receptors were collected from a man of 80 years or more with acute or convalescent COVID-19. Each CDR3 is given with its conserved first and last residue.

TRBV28 CASNSVNTEAFF
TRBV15 CATSRGSGGRVNEQFF
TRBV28 CASSWTSGRSNEQFF
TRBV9 CASSSRTGPTQETQYF
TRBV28 CASTLGGAQRQPQHF
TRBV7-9 CASSLAGGPVNEQFF
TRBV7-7 CASSLTPGEDTQYF
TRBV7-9 CASSLGGGGYQPQHF
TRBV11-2 CASSPSPYEQYF
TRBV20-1 CSASLGTSGSSYEQYF
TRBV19 CASSLEAGGPLNEQFF
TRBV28 CASSFRFGRSTDTQYF
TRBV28 CATKGGGGEQYF
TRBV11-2 CASSGVRDKNIQYF